The text below deals with one T cell receptor (beta chain). Its matching antigen is unknown. Sequencing was at deep level. Original analysis: Junction-only sequences produced by ImmunoSEQ had no quality scores, so filtering differed. TCRdb keeps only in-frame clones here, not all; method: immunoSEQ multiplex PCR. The V and J calls and clone size were taken over from that table, and D and trimming were inferred from the DNA. The data hold some 300,000 clones, with more than 60% observed a single time. The CDR3 length is 14 residues. Germline CDR1 MNHNS, CDR2 SASEGT. V was pared by 3 bases and J by 8 bases, with 14 bases between. The data stem from a study of shared clonotypes between healthy human individuals. Whole-study findings and limits: The represented genetic and exposure-history diversity was limited by the small number of donors.

The chain uses TRBV6-1 and TRBJ2-4; D gene ambiguous. Sample: memory CD4+ T cells sorted from blood. Subset in this sample: CD45RA-negative fraction. The sequence was obtained from a man aged 25 to 40 in good health. The CDR3 DNA reads TGTGCCAGCAGTGATGCTCTGGGTGTATACATTCAGTACTTC. This gives the protein CASSDALGVYIQYF.